This paragraph covers one T cell receptor beta chain sequence. The sample comes from a study of blood T cell repertoires in COVID-19. About the research overall: T cells, B-cell-depleted T cells, or PBMCs provided the cDNA or gDNA that served as material.

The repertoire was sequenced with immunoSEQ multiplex PCR; TCRdb's copy has only in-frame clones and lacks some. The repertoire holds 90,000 to 150,000 clones, with 60% to 85% as singletons. Unmatched junction bases numbered 2, after V lost 1 base and J lost 1 base. The CDR3 consists of 15 residues. Looked up from germline, CDR1 is SGHAT and CDR2 is FQNNGV. This sequence originates from a man in his 70s with acute or convalescent COVID-19. The gene calls are TRBV11-2 and TRBJ2-5; 8 nucleotides align to TRBD2. What was sequenced was peripheral blood. The CDR3, as DNA: TGTGCCAGCAGCTTAGGGACTAGCAGCCAAGAGACCCAGTACTTC. Its protein is CASSLGTSSQETQYF.